Listed here are 30 T cell receptor beta chains from one sample, sequenced in a study of type 1 and type 2 diabetes patients (dated by TCRdb to between 2015 and 2016). Sequenced using an Illumina MiSeq. TCRbeta CDR3 amplification used genomic DNA from the sorted T cell subsets as template. The TCRbeta CDR3 region was amplified by multiplex PCR using 30 forward and 13 reverse primers. In TCRdb, the public reads were trimmed at Q25 with fastp and aligned with MiXCR, with productive beta chains retained. Every CDR3 protein is listed once, alongside the most common genes and DNA of its rows. For this sample the table gives some 250,000 distinct CDR3 sequences, of which roughly 44% were detected only once. The ten most abundant clones make up roughly an eighth of the sample. The specimen sequenced was peripheral blood mononuclear cells (PBMCs). These receptors were taken from a man between 18 and 35 years old with type 2 diabetes.

In its sample, this clonotype was seen a few times. V is TRBV27 and J is TRBJ1-6; D is unresolved. Trimming pared 5 bases from V and 8 bases from J, leaving 13 bases between. In germline, CDR1 is MNHEY, CDR2 SMNVEV (reference sequence). The CDR3 spans 14 residues. The CDR3 protein is CASSPRTAYSPLHF. CDR3 nucleotide sequence: TGTGCCAGCAGTCCCCGGACGGCCTATTCACCCCTCCACTTT.

The gene calls are TRBV15 and TRBJ2-1, with unresolved D. The CDR3 length is 14 residues. V dropped 11 bases and J dropped 5 bases, with 19 bases sitting between them. Per germline, CDR1 LNHNV and CDR2 YYDKDF (reference sequence). CDR3 nucleotide sequence: TGTGCCTCCATACTATCCTTGCGAAACAATGAGCAGTTCTTC. It yields the protein CASILSLRNNEQFF.

This clonotype was seen at least ten times. This chain joins TRBV30 and TRBJ2-7; D gene uncertain. Germline V gives CDR1 GTSNPN, CDR2 SVGIG (reference sequence). V was clipped by 0 bases and J by 9 bases, with 12 bases between them. The CDR3 has 12 residues. CDR3 loop: CAWSVGDAWQYF. CDR3 bases: TGTGCCTGGAGTGTAGGTGACGCATGGCAGTACTTC.

This clonotype was found a few times. The gene calls are TRBV29-1 and TRBJ2-7; 7 positions match TRBD2. This CDR3 region has 14 residues. Germline lookup yields CDR1 SQVTM and CDR2 ANQGSEA. The J segment lost 2 bases and the V segment lost 4 bases, leaving 8 bases of the junction unmatched. The CDR3 sequence is CSVVGGELTYEQYF. CDR3 bases: TGCAGCGTTGTGGGGGGGGAGTTGACCTACGAGCAGTACTTC.

The V and J genes are TRBV28 and TRBJ1-2, with unresolved D. The CDR3 covers 14 residues. V was clipped by 3 bases and J by 2 bases, with 10 bases between them. Germline CDR1 is MDHEN and CDR2 is SYDVKM. In DNA, the CDR3 is TGTGCCAGCAGTTTGCAGTTGTCCAACTATGGCTACACCTTC. This gives the protein CASSLQLSNYGYTF.

With regard to this clonotype: Compared with germline, one end of the junction differs, possibly owing to a read error. This chain connects TRBV29-1 to TRBJ2-7; 7 positions match TRBD2. CDR3 length equals 15 residues. Per the germline V gene, CDR1 is SQVTM and CDR2 is ANQGSEA. CDR3 loop: CSVEGGLPGGRILHF. The CDR3, as DNA: TGCAGCGTTGAAGGGGGACTGCCTGGCGGGAGAATTCTCCACTTC.

This clonotype was observed many times. The chain employs TRBV2 and TRBJ2-7; D unresolved. The CDR3 is 13 residues long. Trimming left V 7 bases short and J 0 bases short, with 10 bases between. Germline V gene sequence: CDR1 SNHLY, CDR2 FYNNEI. The CDR3 DNA sequence: TGTGCCAGCAATTTACCTTTCTCCTACGAGCAGTACTTC. Residues: CASNLPFSYEQYF.

The chain carries TRBV28 and TRBJ2-7; D is possibly TRBD2 (5 bases). This CDR3 spans 14 amino acids. V was clipped by 5 bases and J by 2 bases, with 13 bases between them. The germline CDR1 and CDR2 sequences are MDHEN and SYDVKM. In DNA, the CDR3 is TGTGCCAGCAGTAGAGGGCAGGTTCCCTACGAGCAGTACTTC. This translates into CASSRGQVPYEQYF.

This clonotype has more than one count but fewer than ten. The chain combines TRBV4-1 with TRBJ2-5, with no clear D. V was pared by 1 base and J by 4 bases, with 13 bases between. Germline V gene sequence: CDR1 MGHRA, CDR2 YSYEKL. The CDR3 has 15 amino acids. Here the CDR3 reads CASSQVPSVGETQYF. For the CDR3, the DNA is TGCGCCAGCAGCCAAGTTCCCAGTGTAGGAGAGACCCAGTACTTC.

CDR3 nucleotides: TGTGCCAGCTCAAATAGCGGGGTATTGAACACTGAAGCTTTCTTT. This translates into CASSNSGVLNTEAFF. This rearrangement joins TRBV18 to TRBJ1-1; D call uncertain. Per germline, CDR1 KGHSH and CDR2 LQKENI. The V end lost 5 bases, the J end lost 0 bases, and 13 bases lay between the germline ends. The CDR3 spans 15 residues.

This clonotype was detected a few times. The chain links TRBV7-2 to TRBJ2-7; 11 nucleotides line up with TRBD2. Trimming at V came to 6 bases and at J to 3 bases, leaving 1 base not matched to a gene. This CDR3 is 13 amino acids long. The V gene's germline CDR1 is SGHTA and CDR2 FQGNSA. The CDR3 nucleotides read TGTGCCAGCAGACTAGCGGGAGACTACGAGCAGTACTTC. This encodes CASRLAGDYEQYF. The whole variable domain, filled in from reference TRBV7-2 and TRBJ2-7, reads GAGVSQSPSNKVTEKGKDVELRCDPISGHTALYWYRQSLGQGLEFLIYFQGNSAPDKSGLPSDRFSAERTGGSVSTLTIQRTQQEDSAVYLCASRLAGDYEQYFGPGTRLTVT.

The chain uses TRBV19 and TRBJ1-1, with 7 bases fitting TRBD1. This CDR3 spans 15 amino acids. J lost 0 bases, V lost 4 bases, and 5 bases had no gene match. In germline, CDR1 is LNHDA, CDR2 SQIVND (reference sequence). The CDR3, as DNA: TGTGCCAGTAGTAACCGACAGGGATTGAACACTGAAGCTTTCTTT. Amino acids: CASSNRQGLNTEAFF. Filled out from reference TRBV19 and TRBJ1-1, the complete variable domain reads DGGITQSPKYLFRKEGQNVTLSCEQNLNHDAMYWYRQDPGQGLRLIYYSQIVNDFQKGDIAEGYSVSREKKESFPLTVTSAQKNPTAFYLCASSNRQGLNTEAFFGQGTRLTVV.

CDR3: CASSDFGQGSDEQYF. The CDR3 bases are TGTGCCAGCAGTGATTTCGGACAGGGTAGCGACGAGCAGTACTTC. The V gene is TRBV25-1, the J gene TRBJ2-7, with 8 bases aligning to TRBD1. The CDR3 has 15 residues. V trimming: 3 bases; J trimming: 5 bases; junction bases outside the gene matches: 9. In germline, CDR1 is MGHDK, CDR2 SYGVNS.

The V gene is TRBV20-1, the J gene TRBJ2-3; TRBD2 matches at 11 bases. Looked up from germline, CDR1 is DFQATT and CDR2 is SNEGSKA (reference sequence). The CDR3 is made up of 16 amino acids. With V trimmed by 0 bases and J by 8 bases, 10 bases remained unmatched. The CDR3 spells CSARDYSGGARGTQYF. CDR3 in DNA: TGCAGTGCTAGAGATTATAGCGGGGGGGCGCGAGGTACGCAGTATTTT.

This clonotype came up a few times. The CDR3 loop reads CATSNGLAGGSYNEQFF. In nucleotides, the CDR3 is TGTGCCACCAGCAACGGACTAGCGGGAGGGTCCTACAATGAGCAGTTCTTC. This rearrangement joins TRBV15 to TRBJ2-1; 15 bases line up with TRBD2. The V and J ends lost 4 bases and 1 base, in that order; junction bases with no gene match: 2. The CDR3 has 17 residues. Germline V gene lookup returns CDR1 LNHNV and CDR2 YYDKDF (reference sequence).

Points on this clonotype: A much larger clonotype is one base distant, so this may be a read error. V gene TRBV2 combines with J gene TRBJ2-5, with D maybe TRBD2 (5 bases). Germline loops: CDR1 SNHLY, CDR2 FYNNEI. CDR3 size: 11 residues. The CDR3 DNA follows: TGTGCCGGCAGTGAGCGGGAGACCCAGTACTTC. Protein sequence: CAGSERETQYF. The complete variable domain, with remaining parts taken from reference TRBV2 and TRBJ2-5, reads EPEVTQTPSHQVTQMGQEVILRCVPISNHLYFYWYRQILGQKVEFLVSFYNNEISEKSEIFDDQFSVERPDGSNFTLKIRSTKLEDSAMYFCAGSERETQYFGPGTRLLVL.

V is TRBV28 and J is TRBJ2-7, with D hard to call. Trimming stripped 9 bases from V and 0 bases from J, with 12 bases between. The CDR3 has 13 amino acids. Germline CDR1 and CDR2: MDHEN and SYDVKM. The CDR3 here is CASGPTSSYEQYF. The CDR3 DNA reads TGTGCCAGTGGACCAACTTCCTCCTACGAGCAGTACTTC.

The chain uses TRBV24-1 and TRBJ2-1; possible D gene TRBD2, 6 bases. CDR3 length: 17 residues. Germline V lookup: CDR1 KGHDR, CDR2 SFDVKD. The V gene lost 6 bases and the J gene lost 5 bases, with 22 bases spanning the gap. This chain's CDR3 is CATSKEGSLARDNEQFF. In nucleotides, the CDR3 is TGTGCCACCAGTAAAGAAGGGAGTCTAGCGAGAGACAATGAGCAGTTCTTC.

This clonotype was seen just once. This sequence may be a read error, since a much larger clone differs from it by one base. The rearrangement links TRBV2 to TRBJ2-5; tentative D call: TRBD1 (5 bases). The CDR3 covers 14 residues. Germline V lookup: CDR1 SNHLY, CDR2 FYNNEI. Here the CDR3 DNA reads TGTGCCAACAGTGGTCGGGTTCAGGGAGAGACCCAGTACTTC. Amino acid sequence: CANSGRVQGETQYF.

This chain uses TRBV5-6 with TRBJ2-7; D is unresolved. Germline CDR1 SGHDT, CDR2 YYEEEE. CDR3 size: 15 residues. V gave up 0 bases and J gave up 3 bases, with 13 bases separating them. The CDR3, as DNA: TGTGCCAGCAGCTTGGCCGTCGGACCGGGCTACGAGCAGTACTTC. It translates to CASSLAVGPGYEQYF. The whole variable domain, filled in from reference TRBV5-6 and TRBJ2-7, reads DAGVTQSPTHLIKTRGQQVTLRCSPKSGHDTVSWYQQALGQGPQFIFQYYEEEERQRGNFPDRFSGHQFPNYSSELNVNALLLGDSALYLCASSLAVGPGYEQYFGPGTRLTVT.

The V call is TRBV12-3 or TRBV12-4, the J call TRBJ2-7; possible D gene TRBD2, 7 bases. V shed 6 bases and J shed 0 bases, with 27 bases lying between them. The CDR3 covers 19 residues. In DNA, the CDR3 is TGTGCCAGCAGCGATCACGAGGTAGGGGGGGCCACTAGCTCCTACGAGCAGTACTTC. It codes for CASSDHEVGGATSSYEQYF.

This chain links TRBV6-1 with TRBJ1-1; 9 bases fit TRBD1. V trimming: 4 bases; J trimming: 4 bases; junction bases outside the gene matches: 7. Germline V gene lookup returns CDR1 MNHNS and CDR2 SASEGT. CDR3 length: 15 amino acids. The CDR3 DNA reads as TGTGCCAGCAGTGTAGGAGGGACAGGGAGCACTGAAGCTTTCTTT. Translation gives CASSVGGTGSTEAFF.

The V gene is TRBV7-2, the J gene TRBJ1-5; D perhaps matches TRBD1 (5 bases). The CDR3 is made up of 16 amino acids. Germline V gene sequence: CDR1 SGHTA, CDR2 FQGNSA. V shed 10 bases and J shed 3 bases, with 22 bases lying between them. Here the CDR3 DNA reads TGTGCCACCCCAAGGTATGAGGCGGGGGACAATCAGCCCCAGCATTTT. This codes for CATPRYEAGDNQPQHF.

The chain employs TRBV3-1 and TRBJ2-1; D ambiguous. This CDR3 spans 13 amino acids. CDR1 is LGHDT and CDR2 is YNNKEL in the germline V gene (reference sequence). V was cut by 1 base and J by 5 bases, with 6 bases left in between. CDR3 amino acids: CASSQVENNEQFF. In DNA form, the CDR3 reads TGTGCCAGCAGCCAAGTCGAGAACAATGAGCAGTTCTTC.

A few counts support this clonotype. V and J are TRBV20-1 and TRBJ1-1; D is uncertain. Germline V gene sequence: CDR1 DFQATT, CDR2 SNEGSKA (reference sequence). CDR3 length: 12 amino acids. The V end was cut by 6 bases, the J end by 4 bases, with 12 bases between. CDR3 amino acids: CSALLRPTEAFF. DNA of the CDR3: TGCAGTGCCCTACTAAGACCCACTGAAGCTTTCTTT.

The rearrangement joins TRBV2 to TRBJ2-2, with 16 bases identical to TRBD2. Germline trimming cut 3 bases from V and 3 bases from J; bases unmatched to any gene: 4. This CDR3 spans 18 amino acids. CDR1 and CDR2 from the germline V gene are SNHLY and FYNNEI. The CDR3 bases are TGTGCCAGCAGTGAGGGACTAGCGGGAGGGCCTTACACCGGGGAGCTGTTTTTT. Amino acid sequence: CASSEGLAGGPYTGELFF.

The chain carries TRBV7-3 and TRBJ2-3; 11 bases line up with TRBD2. The V and J ends lost 6 bases and 2 bases, in that order; junction bases with no gene match: 4. The CDR3 loop spans 15 amino acids. Germline CDR1 and CDR2: SGHTA and FQGTGA. The CDR3 DNA is TGTGCCAGCAGTTCACTAGCGGGGGTCACAGATACGCAGTATTTT. This gives the protein CASSSLAGVTDTQYF.

The chain carries TRBV10-3 and TRBJ2-5, with 7 bases identical to TRBD1. Near its end, the DNA agrees better with TRBJ2-1, so the J call may be wrong. The CDR3 is made up of 15 amino acids. Germline lookup yields CDR1 ENHRY and CDR2 SYGVKD. CDR3 sequence (DNA): TGTGCCATCAGTAGATCGGACAGGCCCTGGGAGGAGCAGTTCTTC. Translated: CAISRSDRPWEEQFF.

The CDR3 spells CASGGGLHQETQYF. The CDR3 DNA reads as TGCGCCAGCGGAGGGGGACTTCACCAAGAGACCCAGTACTTC. V and J are TRBV5-1 and TRBJ2-5, with D perhaps TRBD1 or TRBD2 (6 bases each). Trimming removed 7 bases at V and 0 bases at J, with 13 bases between. The CDR3 covers 14 residues. CDR1 SGHRS and CDR2 YFSETQ come from the germline V gene.

The rearrangement links TRBV6-2 or TRBV6-3 to TRBJ2-7, with TRBD2 matching 10 bases. The CDR3 loop spans 15 amino acids. Per the germline V gene, CDR1 is MNHEY and CDR2 is SVGEGT. V lost 7 bases, J lost 3 bases, and 9 bases stayed unmatched. The CDR3 bases are TGTGCCAGCACCATAGCGGGGGGACTTCTCTACGAGCAGTACTTC. Protein: CASTIAGGLLYEQYF.